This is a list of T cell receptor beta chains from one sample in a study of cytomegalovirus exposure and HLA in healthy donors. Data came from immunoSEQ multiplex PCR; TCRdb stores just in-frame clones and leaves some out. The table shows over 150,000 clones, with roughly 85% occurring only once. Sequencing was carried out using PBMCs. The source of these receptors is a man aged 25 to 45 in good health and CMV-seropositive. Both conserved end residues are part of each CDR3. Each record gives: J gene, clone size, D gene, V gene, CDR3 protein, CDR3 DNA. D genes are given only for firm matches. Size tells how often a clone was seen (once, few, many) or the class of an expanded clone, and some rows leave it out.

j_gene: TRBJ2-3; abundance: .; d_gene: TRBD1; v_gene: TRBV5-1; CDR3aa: CASSLAPADRDTDTQYF; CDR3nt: TGCGCCAGCAGCTTGGCTCCCGCGGACAGGGATACAGATACGCAGTATTTT
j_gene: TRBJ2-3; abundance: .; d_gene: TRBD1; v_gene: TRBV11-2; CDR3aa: CASSYRTGMSTDTQYF; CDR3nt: TGTGCCAGCAGCTACCGGACAGGGATGAGCACAGATACGCAGTATTTT
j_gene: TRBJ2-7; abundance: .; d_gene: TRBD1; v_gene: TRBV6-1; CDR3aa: CASRNGQGKREQYF; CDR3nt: TGTGCCAGCAGGAATGGACAGGGTAAGCGCGAGCAGTACTTC
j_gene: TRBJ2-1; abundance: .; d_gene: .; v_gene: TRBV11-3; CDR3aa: CASSLLGVANEQFF; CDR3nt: TGTGCCAGCAGCTTATTGGGCGTGGCTAATGAGCAGTTCTTC
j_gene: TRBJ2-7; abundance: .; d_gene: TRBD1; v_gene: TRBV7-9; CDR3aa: CASSSDRQGPSFYEQYF; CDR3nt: TGTGCCAGCAGCTCCGATCGACAGGGGCCTTCGTTCTACGAGCAGTACTTC
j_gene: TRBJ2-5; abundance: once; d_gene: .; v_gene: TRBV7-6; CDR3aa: CASTPGAGIYRQETQYF; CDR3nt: TGTGCCAGCACCCCAGGAGCAGGGATTTATCGGCAAGAGACCCAGTACTTC
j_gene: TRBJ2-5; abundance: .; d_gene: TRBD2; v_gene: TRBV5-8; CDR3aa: CASSPGLAGGVETQYF; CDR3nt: TGTGCCAGCAGCCCAGGACTAGCGGGAGGAGTAGAGACCCAGTACTTC
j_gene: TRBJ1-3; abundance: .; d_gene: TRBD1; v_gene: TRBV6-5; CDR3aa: CASSYSRATGGNTIYF; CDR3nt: TGTGCCAGCAGTTACTCGAGGGCGACAGGGGGAAACACCATATATTTT
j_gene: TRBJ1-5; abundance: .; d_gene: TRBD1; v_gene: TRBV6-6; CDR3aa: CASSRTGYQPQHF; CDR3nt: TGTGCCAGCAGTAGGACAGGGTACCAGCCCCAGCATTTT
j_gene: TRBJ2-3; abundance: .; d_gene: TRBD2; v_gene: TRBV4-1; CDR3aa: CASSQGWASGRGNTQYF; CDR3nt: TGCGCCAGCAGCCAAGGCTGGGCTAGCGGGAGAGGAAATACGCAGTATTTT
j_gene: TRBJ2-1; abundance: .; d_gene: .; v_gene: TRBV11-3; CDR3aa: CASSPDSASSSSSYNEQFF; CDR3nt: TGTGCCAGCAGCCCCGATTCGGCTAGCTCTAGTAGCTCCTACAATGAGCAGTTCTTC
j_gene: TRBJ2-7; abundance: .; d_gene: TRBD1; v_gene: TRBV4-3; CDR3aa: CASSQDLYSGQGRLVYF; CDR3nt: TGCGCCAGCAGCCAAGATCTCTATAGCGGACAGGGCCGACTGGTGTACTTC
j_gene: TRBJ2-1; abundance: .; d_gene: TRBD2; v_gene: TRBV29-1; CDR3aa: CSVEKTSSNEQFF; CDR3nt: TGCAGCGTTGAAAAGACTAGCAGCAATGAGCAGTTCTTC
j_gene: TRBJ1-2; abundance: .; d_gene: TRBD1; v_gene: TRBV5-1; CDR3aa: CASSLDLGQGPYTF; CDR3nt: TGCGCCAGCAGCTTGGACCTCGGACAGGGCCCCTACACCTTC
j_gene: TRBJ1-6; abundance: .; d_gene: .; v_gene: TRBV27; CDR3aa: CASSGIASSGSNSPLHF; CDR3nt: TGTGCCAGCAGTGGGATTGCTTCGTCGGGGTCAAATTCACCCCTCCACTTT
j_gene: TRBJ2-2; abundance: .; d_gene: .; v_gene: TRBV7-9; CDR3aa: CASSLDGAGELFF; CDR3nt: TGTGCCAGCAGCTTAGACGGGGCCGGGGAGCTGTTTTTT
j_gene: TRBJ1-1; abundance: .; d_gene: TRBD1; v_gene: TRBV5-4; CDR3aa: CASSSRQGGGNTEAFF; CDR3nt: TGTGCTAGCAGCTCACGACAGGGGGGAGGAAACACTGAAGCTTTCTTT
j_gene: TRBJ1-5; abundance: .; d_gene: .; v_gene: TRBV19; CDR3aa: CASSITYRAGASNQPQHF; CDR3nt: TGTGCCAGTAGTATAACCTACCGGGCGGGGGCCAGCAATCAGCCCCAGCATTTT